The 11 T cell receptor beta chains listed next were all sequenced from one sample in a study of cytomegalovirus exposure and HLA in healthy donors. In the PCR, 60 Vbeta and 13 Jbeta primers were used. Produced via immunoSEQ multiplex PCR; TCRdb's table is partial and in-frame only. This sample carries approximately 190,000 clones, around four fifths of them seen once, and the ten largest clones take approximately 1.8%. Sequenced input: PBMCs. Receptor source: a man in his forties in good health and CMV-seropositive.

This chain joins TRBV5-1 and TRBJ1-1; 11 nucleotides agree with TRBD1. The length of the CDR3 is 17 residues. The J segment lost 4 bases and the V segment lost 0 bases, leaving 8 bases of the junction unmatched. Germline assignment: CDR1 SGHRS and CDR2 YFSETQ. The CDR3 DNA reads as TGCGCCAGCAGCTTGGAAGGGGACAGGGGGTCGAGCACTGAAGCTTTCTTT. Its protein is CASSLEGDRGSSTEAFF.

This chain's CDR3 is CASSTRDRGHTEAFF. The CDR3 DNA reads as TGTGCCAGCAGCACCCGGGACAGGGGTCACACTGAAGCTTTCTTT. V gene TRBV7-2 combines with J gene TRBJ1-1; 10 bases map to TRBD1. The CDR3 runs to 15 residues. V gave up 5 bases and J gave up 3 bases; unmatched junction bases: 6. Germline CDR1 SGHTA, CDR2 FQGNSA.

The rearrangement uses TRBV10-3 and TRBJ1-5; 9 bases are a match to TRBD1. With 5 bases clipped from V and 7 bases from J, the junction kept 3 bases outside the gene matches. Germline V lookup: CDR1 ENHRY, CDR2 SYGVKD. The CDR3 sequence is 13 residues long. The CDR3: CAISRQGGQPQHF. The CDR3 DNA is TGTGCCATCAGTCGACAGGGGGGACAGCCCCAGCATTTT.

V gene TRBV19 combines with J gene TRBJ2-5; weak D call: TRBD1 (6 bases). V was pared by 5 bases and J by 2 bases, with 12 bases between. Looked up from germline, CDR1 is LNHDA and CDR2 is SQIVND (reference sequence). The CDR3 is 14 residues long. The CDR3 DNA sequence: TGTGCCAGTAGTGCCGGGACATCACAAGAGACCCAGTACTTC. Translating it yields CASSAGTSQETQYF.

This rearrangement joins TRBV2 to TRBJ1-2; D is unclear. Germline V lookup: CDR1 SNHLY, CDR2 FYNNEI. The V and J ends lost 6 bases and 7 bases respectively, with 12 bases between them. The CDR3 runs to 12 residues. This chain's CDR3 is CASRGDLGGYTF. As DNA, the CDR3 is TGTGCCAGCAGGGGAGATCTGGGTGGCTACACCTTC.

This chain links TRBV6-4 with TRBJ2-3; weak D call: TRBD1 (5 bases). CDR1 and CDR2 from the germline V gene are MRHNA and SNTAGT. The CDR3 has 17 residues. V lost 6 bases and J 0 bases, leaving 19 bases between the germline ends. CDR3: CASSLEGVLSSTDTQYF. CDR3 coding DNA: TGTGCCAGCAGCCTAGAAGGGGTGCTCTCTAGCACAGATACGCAGTATTTT.

The chain joins TRBV28 to TRBJ1-2; D not resolved. Germline assignment: CDR1 MDHEN and CDR2 SYDVKM. Trimming stripped 5 bases from V and 2 bases from J, with 18 bases between. There are 16 residues in the CDR3. CDR3 sequence: CASSLLIEGGNYGYTF. CDR3 bases: TGTGCCAGCAGTCTCCTGATTGAGGGAGGCAACTATGGCTACACCTTC.

The chain employs TRBV28 and TRBJ1-2; no clear D gene. Germline CDR1 reads MDHEN; CDR2 reads SYDVKM. Trimming cost V 3 bases and J 1 base, with 6 bases left between them. The CDR3 contains 13 residues. CDR3 coding DNA: TGTGCCAGCAGTTTTAGTATTAACTATGGCTACACCTTC. It codes for CASSFSINYGYTF.

CDR3 in amino acids: CASSTGGTWNTEAFF. The DNA of the CDR3 is TGTGCCAGCTCGACGGGGGGCACGTGGAACACTGAAGCTTTCTTT. The chain recombines TRBV19 with TRBJ1-1; the D gene is possibly TRBD1 (6 bases). The CDR3 covers 15 residues. CDR1 and CDR2 (germline): LNHDA, SQIVND (reference sequence). V lost 9 bases to trimming and J lost 1 base, with 18 bases between them.

The chain combines TRBV11-3 with TRBJ2-2, with 8 positions matching TRBD2. This CDR3 region has 15 residues. The V gene end was trimmed by 1 base and the J gene end by 5 bases; junction bases not matched to a gene: 3. Germline CDR1 reads SGHNT; CDR2 reads YENEEA. The CDR3 region is CASSLAGGPTGELFF. CDR3 in DNA: TGTGCCAGCAGCTTAGCGGGAGGGCCGACCGGGGAGCTGTTTTTT.

The chain links TRBV5-6 to TRBJ2-1; 7 positions match TRBD1. From germline, CDR1 is SGHDT and CDR2 YYEEEE. CDR3 length: 14 residues. Unmatched junction bases numbered 9, after V lost 2 bases and J lost 10 bases. In DNA form, the CDR3 reads TGTGCCAGCAGCTTCTATCGACAGGGCGACGAGCAGTTCTTC. It codes for CASSFYRQGDEQFF. Using reference TRBV5-6 and TRBJ2-1 for the parts outside the CDR3, the full variable domain is DAGVTQSPTHLIKTRGQQVTLRCSPKSGHDTVSWYQQALGQGPQFIFQYYEEEERQRGNFPDRFSGHQFPNYSSELNVNALLLGDSALYLCASSFYRQGDEQFFGPGTRLTVL.